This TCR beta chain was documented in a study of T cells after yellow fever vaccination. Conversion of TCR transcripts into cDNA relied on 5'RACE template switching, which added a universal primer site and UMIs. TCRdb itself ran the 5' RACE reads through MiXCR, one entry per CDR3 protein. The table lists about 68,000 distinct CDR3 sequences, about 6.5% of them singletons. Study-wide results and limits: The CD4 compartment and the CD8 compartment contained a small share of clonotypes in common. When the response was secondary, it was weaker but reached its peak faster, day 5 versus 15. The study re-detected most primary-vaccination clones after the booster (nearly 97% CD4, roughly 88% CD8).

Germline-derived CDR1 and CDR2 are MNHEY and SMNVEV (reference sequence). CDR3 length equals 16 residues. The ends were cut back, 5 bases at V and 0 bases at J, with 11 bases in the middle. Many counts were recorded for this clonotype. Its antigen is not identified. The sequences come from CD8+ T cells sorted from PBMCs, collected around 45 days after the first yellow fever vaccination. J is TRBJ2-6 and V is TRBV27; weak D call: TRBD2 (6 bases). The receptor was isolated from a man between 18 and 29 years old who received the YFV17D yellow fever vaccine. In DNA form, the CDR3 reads TGTGCCAGCAGTGGAGGGGAAAACTCTGGGGCCAACGTCCTGACTTTC. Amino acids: CASSGGENSGANVLTF.